The 27 T cell receptor beta chains listed next were all sequenced from one sample in a study of naive and memory T cell subsets. TCR cDNA received a 3' ligated oligonucleotide that carried a UMI. Ligated cDNA underwent four rounds of PCR with nested alpha and beta constant region primers and SP2. TCRdb passed the 5' RACE reads through MiXCR, listing each CDR3 protein once. In the table there are over 45,000 distinct CDR3 sequences, around 4.7% of which are singletons. These receptors all come from a female donor in good health.

This clonotype was observed at least ten times. The rearrangement uses TRBV5-1 and TRBJ1-5, with no clear D. From germline, CDR1 is SGHRS and CDR2 YFSETQ. V gave up 0 bases and J gave up 7 bases, with 8 bases separating them. The CDR3 is 13 residues long. DNA of the CDR3: TGCGCCAGCAGCTTGGGGGGTTACCAGCCCCAGCATTTT. The encoded protein is CASSLGGYQPQHF. Full variable domain (rest looked up from reference TRBV5-1 and TRBJ1-5): KAGVTQTPRYLIKTRGQQVTLSCSPISGHRSVSWYQQTPGQGLQFLFEYFSETQRNKGNFPGRFSGRQFSNSRSEMNVSTLELGDSALYLCASSLGGYQPQHFGDGTRLSIL.

Details on this clonotype: This may stem from a read error, because a much larger clone lies one nucleotide away. The chain combines TRBV29-1 with TRBJ1-2, with 9 positions matching TRBD1. The CDR3 is 12 amino acids. Germline lookup yields CDR1 SQVTM and CDR2 ANQGSEA. This chain's CDR3 is CSVRTGVYGDTF. The CDR3 nucleotides are TGCAGCGTCCGGACAGGGGTATATGGCGACACCTTC.

This clonotype was counted ten times or more. The chain carries TRBV14 and TRBJ2-3, with a weak D call TRBD2 (6 bases). With 5 bases removed from V and 2 bases from J, the gap between germline ends came to 14 bases. From germline, CDR1 is SGHDN and CDR2 FVKESK. The CDR3 has 15 amino acids. Written as DNA, the CDR3 is TGTGCCAGCAGCTCCGGGACTCTAATCACAGATACGCAGTATTTT. Its protein is CASSSGTLITDTQYF. Variable domain in full (rest from reference TRBV14 and TRBJ2-3): EAGVTQFPSHSVIEKGQTVTLRCDPISGHDNLYWYRRVMGKEIKFLLHFVKESKQDESGMPNNRFLAERTGGTYSTLKVQPAELEDSGVYFCASSSGTLITDTQYFGPGTRLTVL.

The CDR3 loop reads CASRFTGTVNEQYF. The DNA for the CDR3 is TGTGCCAGCAGATTTACCGGGACAGTAAACGAGCAGTACTTC. This chain links TRBV6-6 with TRBJ2-7, with 7 nucleotides matching TRBD1. Germline trimming cut 6 bases from V and 5 bases from J; bases unmatched to any gene: 10. Germline V gene sequence: CDR1 MNHNY, CDR2 SVGAGI (reference sequence). The CDR3 consists of 14 residues.

This clonotype has a handful of counts. DNA for the CDR3: TGTGCCAGCAGTTGGGGGACCGAAAGTGAAGCTTTCTTT. Protein sequence: CASSWGTESEAFF. The chain joins TRBV6-6 to TRBJ1-1; maybe TRBD1 (5 bases). Germline V CDR1 and CDR2: MNHNY, SVGAGI (reference sequence). Trimming took 4 bases from V and 7 from J, leaving 13 bases between them. The CDR3 consists of 13 residues.

The sample holds many counts of this clonotype. The CDR3 protein is CASSRLGQGSETQYF. The CDR3 DNA sequence: TGTGCCAGTAGTAGACTGGGACAGGGCTCGGAGACCCAGTACTTC. V is TRBV19 and J is TRBJ2-5; TRBD1 matches at 9 bases. CDR1 and CDR2 (germline): LNHDA, SQIVND (reference sequence). V shed 4 bases, J shed 5 bases, and the junction held 8 bases outside the gene matches. The CDR3 consists of 15 residues.

This clonotype was counted many times. A junction end diverges from the germline sequence, so it may reflect a read error. This chain connects TRBV7-7 to TRBJ2-5, with D unclear. This CDR3 has 12 residues. Germline V gene lookup returns CDR1 SSHAT and CDR2 FNYEAQ (reference sequence). The CDR3 nucleotides are TGTGCTAGCAGCTCTAGTTCAGAGACCCAGTACTTC. Encoded protein: CASSSSSETQYF.

This clonotype came up many times. The chain couples TRBV7-6 to TRBJ2-7; TRBD1 aligns across 11 bases. Germline assignment: CDR1 SGHVS and CDR2 FNYEAQ. CDR3 length equals 14 residues. After removal of 1 base from V and 7 bases from J, the junction contained 3 bases not matched to a gene. CDR3 DNA: TGTGCCAGCAGCTTAGAGGGACAGGGGGAAGAGCAGTACTTC. Encoded protein: CASSLEGQGEEQYF.

In its sample, this clonotype was seen many times. The CDR3 spells CASSPPTASNEQFF. In nucleotides, the CDR3 is TGTGCCAGCTCACCACCAACGGCTAGCAATGAGCAGTTCTTC. The chain combines TRBV18 with TRBJ2-1; D unresolved. The V gene lost 0 bases and the J gene lost 6 bases, with 9 bases spanning the gap. The germline V gene encodes CDR1 KGHSH and CDR2 LQKENI. CDR3 length: 14 amino acids. Full variable domain (remainder filled in from reference TRBV18 and TRBJ2-1): NAGVMQNPRHLVRRRGQEARLRCSPMKGHSHVYWYRQLPEEGLKFMVYLQKENIIDESGMPKERFSAEFPKEGPSILRIQQVVRGDSAAYFCASSPPTASNEQFFGPGTRLTVL.

This clonotype has a count of ten or more. The rearrangement joins TRBV6-1 to TRBJ1-2; D is perhaps TRBD1 (5 bases). V was pared by 7 bases and J by 2 bases, with 14 bases between. The length of the CDR3 is 14 residues. Germline lookup yields CDR1 MNHNS and CDR2 SASEGT. The CDR3 DNA reads TGTGCCAGCAACCGGGGGTGGGGGAACTATGGCTACACCTTC. This translates into CASNRGWGNYGYTF.

This clonotype has only a few counts. The gene calls are TRBV7-6 and TRBJ2-3; D not resolved. V lost 3 bases to trimming and J lost 4 bases, with 11 bases between them. The CDR3 extends over 14 amino acids. The germline V gene encodes CDR1 SGHVS and CDR2 FNYEAQ. The CDR3 reads CASSFGVDSDTQYF. CDR3 DNA sequence: TGTGCCAGCAGCTTTGGGGTCGATTCAGATACGCAGTATTTT.

The chain joins TRBV9 to TRBJ2-5, with D tentatively TRBD1 or TRBD2 (5 bases each). This CDR3 spans 14 amino acids. The germline V gene has CDR1 SGDLS and CDR2 YYNGEE. Deletions cut 0 bases from V and 5 bases from J, with 11 bases between. The chain's CDR3 is CASSVAGTGETQYF. The CDR3 DNA is TGTGCCAGCAGCGTAGCGGGGACCGGGGAGACCCAGTACTTC.

This clonotype appeared many times. This chain joins TRBV3-1 and TRBJ2-7; D remains ambiguous. V was pared by 2 bases and J by 3 bases, with 14 bases between. The CDR3 sequence is 15 residues long. CDR1 is LGHDT and CDR2 is YNNKEL in the germline V gene (reference sequence). CDR3 amino acids: CASSQWAVGGYEQYF. The CDR3 nucleotides are TGTGCCAGCAGCCAATGGGCCGTCGGCGGCTACGAGCAGTACTTC.

This clonotype was seen many times. This chain links TRBV5-6 with TRBJ1-6, with D perhaps matching TRBD1 (5 bases). Germline V gene sequence: CDR1 SGHDT, CDR2 YYEEEE. V was cut by 6 bases and J by 11 bases, with 18 bases left in between. The CDR3 runs 14 residues. The CDR3: CASNQPPQGPPLHF. CDR3 DNA: TGTGCCAGCAACCAGCCACCCCAGGGTCCACCCCTCCACTTT.

This clonotype was observed at least ten times. The chain has TRBV12-5 and TRBJ2-7; no clear D. The CDR3 is made up of 12 amino acids. V dropped 3 bases and J dropped 6 bases, with 9 bases sitting between them. The germline V gene has CDR1 LGHNT and CDR2 FRNRAP. The CDR3 protein is CASGFHLGEQYF. CDR3 bases: TGTGCTAGTGGTTTCCACCTCGGCGAGCAGTACTTC.

A word on this clonotype: This may arise from a read error, as a much more abundant clone is one base away. This chain uses TRBV25-1 with TRBJ1-1, with TRBD1 matching 11 bases. Germline V CDR1 and CDR2: MGHDK, SYGVNS. With V trimmed by 1 base and J by 5 bases, 9 bases remained unmatched. The CDR3 is 17 amino acids. The CDR3 DNA follows: TGTGCCAGCAGTGAATCAAAAGGACAGGGGGCGTCGACTGAAGCTTTCTTT. Its translation: CASSESKGQGASTEAFF.

Comments on this clonotype: A clone one base away is much larger, so this may be a read error. The CDR3 sequence is CSGPATGLAANEQFF. CDR3 DNA: TGCAGTGGCCCAGCCACGGGACTAGCGGCCAATGAGCAGTTCTTC. The J gene is TRBJ2-1, the V gene TRBV20-1, with 11 bases that match TRBD2. This CDR3 comprises 15 residues. The J segment lost 6 bases and the V segment lost 7 bases, leaving 11 bases of the junction unmatched. Germline V gene data show CDR1 as DFQATT and CDR2 as SNEGSKA (reference sequence).

In its sample, this clonotype was seen many times. This chain links TRBV12-3 or TRBV12-4 with TRBJ2-7; D perhaps matches TRBD1 (6 bases). This CDR3 comprises 14 residues. The germline V and J ends were trimmed by 2 bases and 0 bases, with 8 bases remaining between them. CDR3 DNA: TGTGCCAGCAGTTTAACAGGGAGCTCCTACGAGCAGTACTTC. Translated: CASSLTGSSYEQYF.

This clonotype has a count of ten or more. The rearrangement links TRBV29-1 to TRBJ2-3, with D perhaps TRBD1 (5 bases). Trimming stripped 4 bases from V and 5 bases from J, with 7 bases between. The CDR3 runs 11 residues. Germline CDR1 SQVTM, CDR2 ANQGSEA. The CDR3 DNA sequence: TGCAGCGTTGCCCAGGGAGATACGCAGTATTTT. Its protein is CSVAQGDTQYF.

This clonotype was detected many times. This rearrangement joins TRBV20-1 to TRBJ1-3; no clear D gene. V gave up 5 bases and J gave up 0 bases, with 11 bases separating them. Germline V gene sequence: CDR1 DFQATT, CDR2 SNEGSKA (reference sequence). The CDR3 sequence is 14 residues long. CDR3 in DNA: TGCAGTGCTCTCATCGGCAACTCTGGAAACACCATATATTTT. It yields the protein CSALIGNSGNTIYF.

This clonotype was picked up many times. The V call is TRBV7-3, the J call TRBJ2-2; D might be TRBD1 (5 bases). This CDR3 spans 15 amino acids. V lost 3 bases to trimming and J lost 4 bases, with 12 bases between them. Germline values: CDR1 SGHTA, CDR2 FQGTGA. The CDR3 DNA reads as TGTGCCAGCAGCTTTCAGGGATCGAGCACCGGGGAGCTGTTTTTT. Protein product: CASSFQGSSTGELFF. Full variable domain (missing parts from reference TRBV7-3 and TRBJ2-2): GAGVSQTPSNKVTEKGKYVELRCDPISGHTALYWYRQSLGQGPEFLIYFQGTGAADDSGLPNDRFFAVRPEGSVSTLKIQRTERGDSAVYLCASSFQGSSTGELFFGEGSRLTVL.

This clonotype was seen repeatedly, ten times or more. The chain is built from TRBV5-5 and TRBJ1-1, with unresolved D. The V and J ends lost 4 bases and 1 base respectively, with 5 bases between them. Germline-derived CDR1 and CDR2 are SGHKS and YYEKEE (reference sequence). The CDR3 spans 12 residues. This CDR3 reads CASSPRNTEAFF. In DNA form, the CDR3 reads TGTGCCAGCAGCCCCCGGAACACTGAAGCTTTCTTT. Full variable domain (rest looked up from reference TRBV5-5 and TRBJ1-1): DAGVTQSPTHLIKTRGQQVTLRCSPISGHKSVSWYQQVLGQGPQFIFQYYEKEERGRGNFPDRFSARQFPNYSSELNVNALLLGDSALYLCASSPRNTEAFFGQGTRLTVV.

This clonotype was recorded at least ten times. The rearrangement uses TRBV27 and TRBJ1-4, with D unresolved. CDR1 and CDR2 (germline): MNHEY, SMNVEV (reference sequence). V gave up 4 bases and J gave up 3 bases, with 15 bases separating them. This CDR3 has 16 amino acids. The CDR3 DNA reads as TGTGCCAGCAGTTCTAGACCGGGCATGGCTAATGAAAAACTGTTTTTT. This gives the protein CASSSRPGMANEKLFF.

This clonotype was seen many times. This chain links TRBV4-2 with TRBJ2-2; 13 nucleotides agree with TRBD2. Germline lookup yields CDR1 LGHNA and CDR2 YNFKEQ. The CDR3 totals 19 residues. V lost 4 bases to trimming and J lost 2 bases; unmatched junction nucleotides: 10. In DNA, the CDR3 is TGTGCCAGCAGCCGGACTAGCGGGAGTCTCATTACAAACACCGGGGAGCTGTTTTTT. This gives the protein CASSRTSGSLITNTGELFF.

This clonotype came up many times. This chain links TRBV29-1 with TRBJ1-1; 10 positions agree with TRBD1. The CDR3 totals 15 residues. Trimming took 0 bases from V and 10 from J; bases not matched to a gene: 11. CDR1 and CDR2 from the germline V gene are SQVTM and ANQGSEA. The CDR3 region is CSVEDWGQGIGGAFF. Here the CDR3 DNA reads TGCAGCGTTGAAGATTGGGGACAGGGGATCGGAGGAGCTTTCTTT.

This clonotype was seen a few times. The V and J genes are TRBV3-1 and TRBJ1-1, with D possibly TRBD1 on 6 matching bases. V shed 3 bases and J shed 8 bases, with 16 bases lying between them. Germline CDR1 and CDR2: LGHDT and YNNKEL (reference sequence). The CDR3 extends over 14 amino acids. Written as DNA, the CDR3 is TGTGCCAGCAGCCACTATGAATTCGGACAGGAAGCTTTCTTT. Encoded protein: CASSHYEFGQEAFF.

This clonotype showed up many times. V gene TRBV10-3 combines with J gene TRBJ2-3; 9 bases fit TRBD2. From germline, CDR1 is ENHRY and CDR2 SYGVKD. V gave up 6 bases and J gave up 2 bases; unmatched junction bases: 6. The CDR3 extends over 15 amino acids. The CDR3 DNA is TGTGCCATCAGAGGGGCTAGCGGGAACACAGATACGCAGTATTTT. This translates into CAIRGASGNTDTQYF.